The rows below give T cell receptor beta chains drawn from one sample of a study of Ad26.COV2.S vaccination and SARS-CoV-2 variants. Method: immunoSEQ multiplex PCR; TCRdb's copy keeps in-frame clones and lacks some. This table holds some 300,000 clones, just under 85% found once. The sample was peripheral blood, taken in a trial of Ad26.COV2.S vaccine versus placebo. The receptors originated from a person aged 18-65 years who received the Ad26.COV2.S COVID-19 vaccine or a placebo. CDR3s include the opening cysteine and the closing phenylalanine or tryptophan. D genes are given only for firm matches. Clone size, where shown, is once, few, many, or a class for clones that have expanded.

>NA|NA|TRBV10-3|TRBJ2-7
TGTGCCATCAGTGATCTCCAGGGATATTACGAGCAGTACTTC
CAISDLQGYYEQYF
>NA|NA|TRBV20-1|TRBJ1-6
TGCAGTGCTAGTACAGGGCGAACGAATTCACCCCTCCACTTT
CSASTGRTNSPLHF
>NA|NA|TRBV29-1|TRBJ2-7
TGCAGCGTTGAAGGGGACGGCTACTACGAGCAGTACTTC
CSVEGDGYYEQYF
>NA|NA|TRBV27|TRBJ1-1
TGTGCCAGCAGTTTATTCTCTTCTCGGGGGGTTGGCACTGAAGCTTTCTTT
CASSLFSSRGVGTEAFF
>NA|NA|TRBV5-4|TRBJ1-4
TGTGCCAGCAGCAAGGGCATTAACACTAATGAAAAACTGTTTTTT
CASSKGINTNEKLFF
>NA|NA|TRBV7-9|TRBJ2-7
TGTGCCAGCAGCTCCCAGGGGGGACGGTTCGAGCAGTACTTC
CASSSQGGRFEQYF
>TRBD1|few|TRBV5-1|TRBJ1-6
TGCGCCAGCAGCTTGAGGCCCGAGACAGGGGTTTCACCCCTCCACTTT
CASSLRPETGVSPLHF
>NA|NA|TRBV27|TRBJ2-1
TGTGCCAGCAGTTTTGCGGCCGGGACTGGGCGATATGAGCAGTTCTTC
CASSFAAGTGRYEQFF
>NA|NA|TRBV12-3/TRBV12-4|TRBJ1-2
TGTGCCAGCAGTTTAGGTGGCAACTATGGCTACACCTTC
CASSLGGNYGYTF
>NA|NA|TRBV6-2/TRBV6-3|TRBJ1-4
TGTGCCAGCAGTTTCCCTACTCCACAAGCAACTAATGAAAAACTGTTTTTT
CASSFPTPQATNEKLFF